Listed here is a single T cell receptor beta chain. The conserved closing phenylalanine or tryptophan is absent in this CDR3, likely reflecting a read error. This entry belongs to a study of kidney transplant recipient with SARS-CoV-2 infection. TCRdb re-analysed the reads in MiXCR, keeping a single row per CDR3 protein. The sample has fewer than 250,000 distinct CDR3 sequences; 29% are singletons. This TCR was recovered from a male patient in his 30s who had COVID-19 and was a kidney transplant recipient. Some T cells may be graft donor cells. The sample in question was a blood sample, obtained at baseline and on day 111 from a kidney transplant recipient.

The CDR3 sequence is CASRREGPYNEQFL. The CDR3 DNA is TGTGCCAGTAGGCGGGAGGGCCCCTACAATGAGCAGTTCCTC. J is TRBJ2-1 and V is TRBV19; 9 nucleotides agree with TRBD2. The germline V gene has CDR1 LNHDA and CDR2 SQIVND (reference sequence). The CDR3 is 14 residues long. V lost 6 bases and J lost 2; bases outside the gene matches: 2.